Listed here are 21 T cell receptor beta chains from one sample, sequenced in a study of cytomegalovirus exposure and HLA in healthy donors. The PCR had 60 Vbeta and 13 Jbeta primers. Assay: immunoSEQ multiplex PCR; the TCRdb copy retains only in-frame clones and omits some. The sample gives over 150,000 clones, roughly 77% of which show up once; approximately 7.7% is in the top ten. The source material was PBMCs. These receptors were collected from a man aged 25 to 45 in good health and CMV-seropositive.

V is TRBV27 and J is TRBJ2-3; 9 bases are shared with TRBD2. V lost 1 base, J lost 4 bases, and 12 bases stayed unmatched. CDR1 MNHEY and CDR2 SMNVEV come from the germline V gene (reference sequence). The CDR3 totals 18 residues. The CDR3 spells CASSLFLAGKYSPDTQYF. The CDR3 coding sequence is TGTGCCAGCAGTTTATTCCTAGCGGGAAAATACAGCCCAGATACGCAGTATTTT.

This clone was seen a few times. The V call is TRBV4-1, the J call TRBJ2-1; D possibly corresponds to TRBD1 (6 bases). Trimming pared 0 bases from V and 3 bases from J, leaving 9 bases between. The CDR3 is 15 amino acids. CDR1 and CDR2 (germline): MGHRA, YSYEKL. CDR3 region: CASSQDEGHYNEQFF. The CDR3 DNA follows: TGCGCCAGCAGCCAAGACGAGGGACACTACAATGAGCAGTTCTTC.

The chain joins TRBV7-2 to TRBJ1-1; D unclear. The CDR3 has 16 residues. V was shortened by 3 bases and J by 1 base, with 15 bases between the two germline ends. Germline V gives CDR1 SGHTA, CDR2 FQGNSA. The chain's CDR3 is CASSLAAVIQNTEAFF. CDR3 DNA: TGTGCCAGCAGCTTGGCGGCAGTAATCCAGAACACTGAAGCTTTCTTT.

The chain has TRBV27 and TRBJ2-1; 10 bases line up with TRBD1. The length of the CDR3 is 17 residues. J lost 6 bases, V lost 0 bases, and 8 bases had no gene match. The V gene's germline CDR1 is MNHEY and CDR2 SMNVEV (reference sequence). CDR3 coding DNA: TGTGCCAGCAGTTTATCGTGGTGGGACAGGGGATCCAATGAGCAGTTCTTC. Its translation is CASSLSWWDRGSNEQFF.

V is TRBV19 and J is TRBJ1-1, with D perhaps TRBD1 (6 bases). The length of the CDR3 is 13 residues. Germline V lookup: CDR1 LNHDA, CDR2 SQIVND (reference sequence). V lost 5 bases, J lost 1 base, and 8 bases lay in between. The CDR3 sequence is CASSLDRNTEAFF. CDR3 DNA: TGTGCCAGTAGTTTGGACAGGAACACTGAAGCTTTCTTT.

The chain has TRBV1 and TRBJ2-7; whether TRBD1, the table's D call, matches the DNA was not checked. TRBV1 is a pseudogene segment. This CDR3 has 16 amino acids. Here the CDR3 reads CTSSLYHGTGYHEQYF. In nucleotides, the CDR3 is TGCACCAGCAGCCTTTACCACGGGACAGGGTACCACGAGCAGTACTTC.

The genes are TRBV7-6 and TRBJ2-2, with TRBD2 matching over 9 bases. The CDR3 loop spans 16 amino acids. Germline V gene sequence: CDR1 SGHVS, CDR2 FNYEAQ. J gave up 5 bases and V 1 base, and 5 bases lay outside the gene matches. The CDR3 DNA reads TGTGCCAGCAGCTTAGTGGCGGGGGGGCAGACCGGGGAGCTGTTTTTT. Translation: CASSLVAGGQTGELFF.

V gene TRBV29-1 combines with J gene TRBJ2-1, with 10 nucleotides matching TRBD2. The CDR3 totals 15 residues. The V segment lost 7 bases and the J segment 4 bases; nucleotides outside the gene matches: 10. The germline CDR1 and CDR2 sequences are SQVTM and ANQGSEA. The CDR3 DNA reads TGCAGCGGGAGCCGGACTAGCGGAGTTTACAATGAGCAGTTCTTC. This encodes CSGSRTSGVYNEQFF.

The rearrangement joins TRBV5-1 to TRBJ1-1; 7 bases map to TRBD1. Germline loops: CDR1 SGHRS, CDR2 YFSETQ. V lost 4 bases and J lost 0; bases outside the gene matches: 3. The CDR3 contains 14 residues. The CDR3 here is CASSLDRMNTEAFF. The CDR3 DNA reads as TGCGCCAGCAGCCTGGACAGGATGAACACTGAAGCTTTCTTT.

For the CDR3, the DNA is TGTGCCAGTAGTATAGAGGTACAGGATTTCTATGGCTACACCTTC. Its translation: CASSIEVQDFYGYTF. The chain employs TRBV19 and TRBJ1-2, with D maybe TRBD1 (5 bases). There are 15 residues in the CDR3. Germline V CDR1 and CDR2: LNHDA, SQIVND (reference sequence). Trimming stripped 0 bases from V and 4 bases from J, with 12 bases between.

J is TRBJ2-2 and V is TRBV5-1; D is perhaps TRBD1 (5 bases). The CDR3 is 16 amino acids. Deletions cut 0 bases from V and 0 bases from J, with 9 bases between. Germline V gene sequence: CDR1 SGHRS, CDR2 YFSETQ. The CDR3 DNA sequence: TGCGCCAGCAGCTTGGTGAAGGGGCCGAACACCGGGGAGCTGTTTTTT. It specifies CASSLVKGPNTGELFF.

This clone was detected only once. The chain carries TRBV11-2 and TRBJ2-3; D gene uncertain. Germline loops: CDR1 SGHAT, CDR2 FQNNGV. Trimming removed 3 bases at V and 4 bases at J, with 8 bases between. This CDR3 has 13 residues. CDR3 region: CASSLERSDTQYF. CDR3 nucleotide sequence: TGTGCCAGCAGCTTGGAGCGCTCAGATACGCAGTATTTT.

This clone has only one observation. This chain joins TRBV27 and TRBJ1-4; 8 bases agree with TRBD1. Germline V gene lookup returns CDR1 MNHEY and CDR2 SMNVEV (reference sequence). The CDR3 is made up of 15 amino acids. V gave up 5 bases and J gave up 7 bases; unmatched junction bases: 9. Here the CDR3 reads CASSPRQGRAEKLFF. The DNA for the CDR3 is TGTGCCAGCAGTCCGCGACAGGGGAGGGCTGAAAAACTGTTTTTT.

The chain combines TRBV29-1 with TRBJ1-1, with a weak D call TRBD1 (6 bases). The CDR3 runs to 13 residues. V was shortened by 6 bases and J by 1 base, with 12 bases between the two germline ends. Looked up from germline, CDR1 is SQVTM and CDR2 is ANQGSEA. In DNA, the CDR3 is TGCAGCGTCAGGGGACGGGAGAACACTGAAGCTTTCTTT. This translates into CSVRGRENTEAFF.

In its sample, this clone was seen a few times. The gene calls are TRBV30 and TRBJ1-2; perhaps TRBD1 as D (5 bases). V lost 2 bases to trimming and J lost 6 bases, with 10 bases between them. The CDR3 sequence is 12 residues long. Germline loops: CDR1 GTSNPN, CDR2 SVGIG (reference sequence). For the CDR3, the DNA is TGTGCCTGGAGTCTCAGGGTAGATGGCTACACCTTC. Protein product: CAWSLRVDGYTF.

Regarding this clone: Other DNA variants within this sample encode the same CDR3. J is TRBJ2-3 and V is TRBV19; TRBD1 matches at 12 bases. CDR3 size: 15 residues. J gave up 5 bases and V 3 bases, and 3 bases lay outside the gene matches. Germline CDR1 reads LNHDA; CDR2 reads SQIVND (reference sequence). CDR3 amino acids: CASSMGQGAGDTQYF. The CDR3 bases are TGTGCCAGTAGTATGGGACAGGGGGCTGGAGATACGCAGTATTTT.

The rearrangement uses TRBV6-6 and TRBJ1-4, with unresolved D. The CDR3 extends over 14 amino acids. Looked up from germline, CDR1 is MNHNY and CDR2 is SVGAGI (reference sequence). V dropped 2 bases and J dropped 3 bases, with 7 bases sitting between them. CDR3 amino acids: CASSYLEPNEKLFF. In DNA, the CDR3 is TGTGCCAGCAGTTACCTCGAGCCTAATGAAAAACTGTTTTTT.

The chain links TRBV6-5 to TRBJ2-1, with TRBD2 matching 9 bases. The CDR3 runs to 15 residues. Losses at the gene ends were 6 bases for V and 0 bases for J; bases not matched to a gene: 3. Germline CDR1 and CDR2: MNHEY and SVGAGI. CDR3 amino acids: CASSRSGGSYNEQFF. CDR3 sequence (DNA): TGTGCCAGCAGCCGTAGCGGGGGCTCCTACAATGAGCAGTTCTTC.

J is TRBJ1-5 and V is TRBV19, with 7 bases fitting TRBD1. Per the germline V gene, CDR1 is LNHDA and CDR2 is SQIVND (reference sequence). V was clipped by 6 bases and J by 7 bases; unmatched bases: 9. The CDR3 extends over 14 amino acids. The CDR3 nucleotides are TGTGCCAGTAGCAACAGGGGTTATGGGCAGCCCCAGCATTTT. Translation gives CASSNRGYGQPQHF.

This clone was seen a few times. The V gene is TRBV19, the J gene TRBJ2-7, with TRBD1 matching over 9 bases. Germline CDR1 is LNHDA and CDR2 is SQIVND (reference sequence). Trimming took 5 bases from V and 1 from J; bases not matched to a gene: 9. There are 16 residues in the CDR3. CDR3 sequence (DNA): TGTGCCAGTAGTTCCGCCGGGACAGGGTCTTCCTACGAGCAGTACTTC. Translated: CASSSAGTGSSYEQYF.

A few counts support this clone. Here the CDR3 reads CASSPSGSELSTDTQYF. As DNA, the CDR3 is TGTGCCAGCAGCCCTAGCGGGAGCGAACTTAGCACAGATACGCAGTATTTT. The rearrangement joins TRBV5-6 to TRBJ2-3, with 10 positions matching TRBD2. The CDR3 loop spans 17 amino acids. V shed 4 bases, J shed 0 bases, and the junction held 8 bases outside the gene matches. Germline CDR1 reads SGHDT; CDR2 reads YYEEEE.